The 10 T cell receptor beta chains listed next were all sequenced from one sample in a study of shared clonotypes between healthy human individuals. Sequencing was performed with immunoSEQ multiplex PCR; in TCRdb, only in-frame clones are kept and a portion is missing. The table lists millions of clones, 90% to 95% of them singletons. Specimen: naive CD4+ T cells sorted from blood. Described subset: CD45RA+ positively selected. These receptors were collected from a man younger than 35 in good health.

The CDR3 DNA follows: TGTGCCAGCAGCCTCCACCGGGGACTAGCGGGAGGTGGGACCGGGGAGCTGTTTTTT. Its translation: CASSLHRGLAGGGTGELFF. The V and J genes are TRBV7-2 and TRBJ2-2, with 15 nucleotides matching TRBD2. V trimming: 5 bases; J trimming: 5 bases; junction bases outside the gene matches: 12. Germline V CDR1 and CDR2: SGHTA, FQGNSA. This CDR3 spans 19 amino acids.

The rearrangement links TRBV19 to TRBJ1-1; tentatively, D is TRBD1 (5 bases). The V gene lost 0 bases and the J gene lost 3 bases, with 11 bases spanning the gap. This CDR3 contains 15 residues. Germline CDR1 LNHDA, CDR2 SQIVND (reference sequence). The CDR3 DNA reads TGTGCCAGTAGTATAGATGGCACAGGTCACACTGAAGCTTTCTTT. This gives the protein CASSIDGTGHTEAFF.

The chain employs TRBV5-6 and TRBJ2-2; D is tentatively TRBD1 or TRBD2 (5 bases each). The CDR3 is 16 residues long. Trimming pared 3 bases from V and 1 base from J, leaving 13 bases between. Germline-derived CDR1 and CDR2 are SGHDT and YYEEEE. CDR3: CASSWDGRGNTGELFF. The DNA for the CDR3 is TGTGCCAGCAGCTGGGACGGCCGGGGGAACACCGGGGAGCTGTTTTTT.

CDR3 bases: TGTGCCAGCAGCCCATTGGGAGGGACGGGAACTCGAAACACCATATATTTT. Amino acids: CASSPLGGTGTRNTIYF. J is TRBJ1-3 and V is TRBV7-9; weak D call: TRBD1 (5 bases). The germline gives CDR1 SEHNR, CDR2 FQNEAQ (reference sequence). V was cut by 5 bases and J by 5 bases, with 22 bases left in between. There are 17 residues in the CDR3.

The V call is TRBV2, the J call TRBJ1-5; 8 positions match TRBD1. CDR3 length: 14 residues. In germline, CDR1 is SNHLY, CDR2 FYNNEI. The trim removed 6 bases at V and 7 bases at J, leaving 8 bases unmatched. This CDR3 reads CASRPDRGYQPQHF. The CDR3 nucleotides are TGTGCCAGCAGGCCTGACAGGGGATACCAGCCCCAGCATTTT. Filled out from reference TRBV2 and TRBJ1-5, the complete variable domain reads EPEVTQTPSHQVTQMGQEVILRCVPISNHLYFYWYRQILGQKVEFLVSFYNNEISEKSEIFDDQFSVERPDGSNFTLKIRSTKLEDSAMYFCASRPDRGYQPQHFGDGTRLSIL.

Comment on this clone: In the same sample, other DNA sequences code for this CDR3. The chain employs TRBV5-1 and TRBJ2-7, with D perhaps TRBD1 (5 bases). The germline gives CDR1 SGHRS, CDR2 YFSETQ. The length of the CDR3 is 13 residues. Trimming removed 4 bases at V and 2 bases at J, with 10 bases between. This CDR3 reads CASSRDSAYEQYF. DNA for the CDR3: TGCGCCAGCAGCCGCGACAGTGCCTACGAGCAGTACTTC.

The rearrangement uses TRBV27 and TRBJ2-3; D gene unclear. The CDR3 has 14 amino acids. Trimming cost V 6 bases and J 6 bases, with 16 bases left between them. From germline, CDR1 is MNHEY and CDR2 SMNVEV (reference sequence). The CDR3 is CASRSRGGADTQYF. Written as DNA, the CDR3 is TGTGCCAGCAGATCCCGCGGTGGAGCCGATACGCAGTATTTT.

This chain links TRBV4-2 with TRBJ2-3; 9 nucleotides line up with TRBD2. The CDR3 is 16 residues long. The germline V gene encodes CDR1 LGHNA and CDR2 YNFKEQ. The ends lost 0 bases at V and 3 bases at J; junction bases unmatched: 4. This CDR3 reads CASSQEGGGVTDTQYF. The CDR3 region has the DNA TGTGCCAGCAGCCAAGAGGGCGGGGGGGTGACAGATACGCAGTATTTT.

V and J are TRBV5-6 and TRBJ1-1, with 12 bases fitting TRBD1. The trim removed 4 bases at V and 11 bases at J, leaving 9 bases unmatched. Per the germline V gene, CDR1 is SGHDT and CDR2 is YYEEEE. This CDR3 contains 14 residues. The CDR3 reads CASSRDRGLVSAFF. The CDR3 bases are TGTGCCAGCAGCAGGGACAGGGGGCTAGTTTCGGCTTTCTTT. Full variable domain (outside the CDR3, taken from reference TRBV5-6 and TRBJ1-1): DAGVTQSPTHLIKTRGQQVTLRCSPKSGHDTVSWYQQALGQGPQFIFQYYEEEERQRGNFPDRFSGHQFPNYSSELNVNALLLGDSALYLCASSRDRGLVSAFFGQGTRLTVV.

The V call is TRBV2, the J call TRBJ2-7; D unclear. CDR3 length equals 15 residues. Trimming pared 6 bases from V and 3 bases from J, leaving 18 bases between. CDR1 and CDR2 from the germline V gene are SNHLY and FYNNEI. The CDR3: CASSERSGKIYEQYF. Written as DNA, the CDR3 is TGTGCCAGCAGCGAGAGGAGTGGAAAGATCTACGAGCAGTACTTC.